This is a list of T cell receptor beta chains from one sample in a study of T cell responses to AZD1222 COVID-19 vaccine. Data came from immunoSEQ multiplex PCR; TCRdb stores just in-frame clones and leaves some out. The sample has 100,000 to 150,000 clones, about nine tenths seen once. The sample here was peripheral blood, taken 28 days after the second AZD1222 dose. These receptors all stem from an adult who received the AZD1222 COVID-19 vaccine. Each CDR3 is given without its conserved first and last residue. Only part of the rows carry a size: once, few, many, or a class if the clone is expanded.

size,J,V,CDR3
-,TRBJ1-5,TRBV7-2,ASSSQGGGSNQPQH
-,TRBJ1-2,TRBV9,ASSVGGESSDGYT
-,TRBJ2-7,TRBV6-5,ASSYAYSYEQY
few,TRBJ1-1,TRBV11-2,ASSSWDRGQSAF
-,TRBJ2-3,TRBV7-3,ASSSEGDTQY
once,TRBJ1-5,TRBV7-2,ASSPTSSNQPQH
-,TRBJ2-1,TRBV19,ASSLSGYNEQF
-,TRBJ1-3,TRBV6-5,ASRGTRGNTIY
-,TRBJ2-5,TRBV6-5,ASSRRDREQETQY
-,TRBJ1-5,TRBV5-1,ASSLDTSTDQPQH
-,TRBJ1-1,TRBV5-8,ASSLEQGANTEAF
-,TRBJ2-1,TRBV18,ASSPPWGANEQF
-,TRBJ2-2,TRBV5-1,ASFRTGYTGELF
-,TRBJ1-5,TRBV5-6,ASSLSGGQPQH
once,TRBJ1-1,TRBV12-3/TRBV12-4,ASSSYTEAF
-,TRBJ1-1,TRBV25-1,ASSERTGLTEAF
few,TRBJ1-1,TRBV6-5,ASSSQVDRTEAF
-,TRBJ1-5,TRBV10-3,AIIVTGIRIQPQH
-,TRBJ1-3,TRBV28,ASSLGRNTIY
-,TRBJ2-3,TRBV13,ASSPEIRTDTQY
-,TRBJ2-3,TRBV2,ASMDGFTDTQY
-,TRBJ2-1,TRBV7-2,ASSLGTSGYNEQF
-,TRBJ1-2,TRBV5-1,ASSWGTGANYGYT
-,TRBJ2-5,TRBV3-1/TRBV3-2,ASSHRTGVGEETQY
-,TRBJ2-2,TRBV19,ASSKQGGTGELF
-,TRBJ2-1,TRBV5-5,ASRRDGESNEQF